This T cell receptor (beta chain) was sequenced during a study of cytomegalovirus exposure and HLA in healthy donors (dated by TCRdb to the late 2010s). Regarding the complete study: According to an earlier analysis of several hundred of the donors, some 180 million T cells yielded over 90 million unique TCR beta sequences and about 300 Gb of sequence data. Typing coverage varied by locus: roughly 620-640 donors for A, B, C, DRB1 and DQB1; roughly 510 for DQA1; around 570 for DPA1; more than 450 for DPB1. A few DR-DQ haplotypes were treated as single units for association and clustering because of strong linkage in the cohort. Donor age, sex, ethnicity and CMV serostatus were compiled alongside the repertoire data. A later genetic analysis used genome-wide SNP genotypes for about 60% of the roughly 670 donors, treating that subset as a discovery cohort. An earlier analysis of approximately 640 of the donors applied high-throughput TCR beta sequencing to assess whether each TCR beta V gene segment acted as functional or pseudogenic. A later analysis re-analyzed previously published TCR beta repertoires from approximately 700 donors and added high-resolution HLA genotyping to study TCR occurrence patterns. Across 398 genotyped donors of the cohort, an average of approximately 220,000 unique TCR beta nucleotide sequences per donor were sequenced, and roughly 18% of those sequences were non-productive. A separate validation cohort of roughly 130 different subjects was used in addition to the 666-subject first cohort. Rather than using new phenotypic data, the later analysis identified candidate immune exposures from TCR beta sequences and from how often those sequences occurred across donors. The study used immunosequencing to profile the T cell repertoires of approximately 630 subjects and linked those repertoires to cytomegalovirus serostatus. The study combined high-throughput TCR immunosequencing, statistical association of individual TCRs with disease status, and machine learning to predict cytomegalovirus infection status. Roughly 300 gigabases of sequencing data and tens of millions of unique TCR sequences made up an early release that covered several hundred HLA-typed donors. Of the roughly 400 genotyped donors, 65% to 90% fell in the genetic ancestry cluster associated with self-reported Caucasian donors. The aim of the study was to test whether cataloging public T cell receptors could identify signatures of past pathogen exposure. All discovery cohort repertoires had been generated using a single sequencing platform. Class I and class II HLA loci were covered by the typing at four-digit resolution.

The cohort comprised fewer than 700 healthy bone marrow donors. All cohort members were sampled while nominally healthy, although unrecorded immune exposures were likely present. The donor was CMV seronegative and was included in the group of 352 seronegative cohort members. Every donor gave a peripheral blood sample, and the peripheral blood mononuclear cells from that sample were used for TCR beta sequencing. The Qiagen DNeasy Blood Extraction Kit was used to extract genomic DNA from the blood cell samples. The CDR3 holds 16 amino acids from the cysteine to the phenylalanine. The sequence is cut down to CDR3 DNA, 48 bases in frame from base 1. A distance of 20 bases separates the germline ends of V and J, which lose 4 bases and 4 bases respectively. The CDR1 and CDR2 encoded by the germline V gene are LGHNA and YSLEER. This clone showed up just a few times. No cognate antigen has been identified for it. No clone much larger than this one lies a single base away; base qualities are absent.

The paper's findings and limits, for the study overall: Specific HLA alleles were associated with roughly 17,000 TCR beta sequences at a false discovery rate of 0.05 in a later analysis. Assigning TCR associations to individual alleles was difficult when HLA alleles, especially DR and DQ, strongly co-occurred. Some IMGT-functional V segments, including TRBV6-2 and TRBV6-3, could not be distinguished by the 87-base-pair reads and were therefore excluded. In the study, about 150 TCR beta chains were listed as associated with cytomegalovirus. In vitro tests confirmed that three of the cytomegalovirus-associated TCR beta chains recognize cytomegalovirus antigens. In a later genetic analysis, fewer N-insertions in productive TCRs were reported among donors in an Asian-associated ancestry cluster than the 666-donor mean. Over 15 rarely observed V segments, including chromosome 9 orphons, were excluded from the earlier analysis of several hundred of the donors because counts were too low. While some public TCRs were present in many individuals, most TCR sequences turned up only very rarely across donors. Correlated functional status among segregating V segments might be attributable to linkage disequilibrium, but an unknown experimental factor could not be ruled out. In a later analysis, HLA-associated TCR beta chains showed more clonal expansion and lower generation probabilities than non-associated chains that were equally common. Because some donors lacked HLA typing at each locus, the association tests relied only on the typed subset. An earlier analysis of 587 of the donors showed that most TCR beta V segments appeared in productive rearrangements either about 87% or about 30% of the time, which broadly matched IMGT annotations. The authors suggested that the approach could potentially be extended to other disease states and immunological phenotypes. According to a later analysis, TCR association rates differed among HLA loci, with DRB1 alleles showing the most associated TCRs and HLA-C alleles showing the fewest. A further reported finding was that TCR beta sequences accurately predicted the HLA-A and HLA-B alleles for most subjects in the first cohort. The classifier was reported to diagnose cytomegalovirus status with high specificity and sensitivity in both the original cohort and the validation cohort. According to a later analysis, parvovirus B19, influenza, CMV and Epstein-Barr virus appeared linked to several top co-occurrence clusters. In a later analysis, most CMV-associated TCR beta chains were found to appear HLA-restricted, with HLA associations seemingly driven largely by CMV exposure. V-gene and J-gene trimming of TCR beta chains was associated with a missense DCLRE1C variant in a later genetic analysis, and the association was replicated in an independent cohort. Presence/absence analyses assumed roughly uniform sequencing depth across donors, an assumption that may not hold. Only TCR beta chains were sequenced in this cohort, and the absence of alpha or paired-chain data limited detectable features. The only immune exposure information available for the cohort was CMV serostatus. A group of highly shared sequence variants was considered likely to be a technical artifact of the sequencing pipeline.

Library generation was performed with the immunoSEQ multiplex PCR assay. For the multiplex PCR, a mixture combining 60 forward primers for TCR Vbeta segments and 13 reverse primers for TCR Jbeta segments was used. A multiplex PCR assay on genomic DNA amplified the CDR3 region of rearranged TCR beta genes. On the Illumina HiSeq System, the amplified TCR beta libraries were sequenced as 87-base-pair reads. In the paper's pipeline: Across the roughly 600 repertoires, a later analysis counted tens of millions of unique TCR beta chains, roughly 11 million of which were shared by at least two donors. A nearest-neighbor algorithm error-corrected the raw reads and collapsed the reads into unique sequences, merging closely related sequences to remove PCR and sequencing errors. CDR3 sequences were aligned to IMGT reference sequences to assign V, D and J gene segments. For a sequence to be retained, a match of at least six nucleotides was required to both a V gene segment and a J gene segment. Rearrangements were called productive when the CDR3 lacked stop codons and stayed in frame with V and J; all others were non-productive. Following IMGT convention, CDR3 was defined as the stretch from the second conserved V-encoded cysteine up to the conserved J-encoded phenylalanine. The earlier analysis of 550 to 650 of the donors excluded any sequence lacking an unambiguous match to a single V gene segment. In an earlier analysis of a few hundred of the donors, V segments were called functional above 56.7% productive rearrangements and were called segregating when the between-donor standard deviation exceeded 5%. To diagnose cytomegalovirus status from the catalog of TCR beta chain sequences, a statistical classification framework was built. V and J gene assignment, in a later analysis, came from comparing TCR nucleotide sequences with IMGT/GENE-DB human TR gene sequences. The TCRdist pipeline was used in a later analysis to assign CDR3 sequences and most-parsimonious VDJ recombination scenarios. In a later analysis, each TCR beta chain was defined by its CDR3 amino acid sequence together with its V-gene family, and reads without a unique V-gene family were excluded. To address suspected cross-contamination and a sequencing artifact, a later analysis removed 550 to 750 highly shared, low-generation-probability nucleotide sequences. In a later analysis, a clonal expansion index for each public chain was calculated from normalized within-repertoire ranks of inferred template counts. In a later analysis, generation probabilities were computed with a VDJ recombination model fitted to out-of-frame rearrangements, and the resulting probabilities were checked against IGoR. A later analysis scored TCR-TCR, TCR-HLA and TCR-CMV co-occurrence with hypergeometric tests, applying a repertoire-size bias correction to TCR pairs. In a later analysis, false discovery rates were estimated by permuting HLA or CMV assignments 20 times. A later analysis grouped co-occurring TCRs with DBSCAN, adding TCRdist sequence similarity when clustering within HLA-allele-positive subsets. Repertoires with fewer than 30,000 or more than 120,000 public chains were left out of co-occurrence clustering, as were five repertoires with anomalous nucleotide sharing. TCRdb obtained this table from immuneACCESS and retained in-frame rearrangements with V and J assigned. These tables miss some clones; where compared with another copy, unresolved V genes account for less than half of the shortfall, and the remainder is unexplained. Clone size and V and J calls were adopted from that table, with D and trimming inferred from the DNA. This sample has roughly 180,000 clones in its table, and almost 80% of those were observed once. The biggest ten clones account for about 1.3% of the sample.

Source material: PBMCs. The chain couples TRBV4-3 to TRBJ2-7; a tentative D call is TRBD1 (8 bases match). The sequence derives from a man aged 25-45 years in good health and CMV-seronegative. Here is the DNA: TGCGCCAGCAGCCCAGGGGGGGCAGGGGGCGCTTACGAGCAGTACTTC. The encoded protein is CASSPGGAGGAYEQYF.